The next 26 T cell receptor beta chains were all read from a single sample in a study of cytomegalovirus exposure and HLA in healthy donors (dated by TCRdb to between 2016 and 2019). The library was built by means of the immunoSEQ multiplex PCR assay. The multiplex PCR relied on a mix of 60 forward primers for TCR Vbeta segments and 13 reverse primers for TCR Jbeta segments. TCRdb stores this immuneACCESS table with in-frame sequences only. Part of the clones is absent; in the studies checked, under half of the shortfall reflects unresolved V genes, and no reason is known for the rest. Here the sample has 85,000 to 100,000 clones; 75% to 85% occur a single time. Together, the top ten hold more than 2.5% of the sample. The sequenced sample consisted of PBMCs. The receptors stem from a male donor in good health and CMV-seropositive.

A few counts support this clone. Other DNA sequences of this sample code for an identical CDR3. The J gene is TRBJ1-1, the V gene TRBV5-1; 9 bases line up with TRBD1. Germline lookup yields CDR1 SGHRS and CDR2 YFSETQ. The CDR3 length is 14 residues. V shed 4 bases, J shed 5 bases, and the junction held 6 bases outside the gene matches. The CDR3 DNA reads as TGCGCCAGCAGCCCAGGACAGGGGAGGACTGAAGCTTTCTTT. The encoded protein is CASSPGQGRTEAFF.

CDR3 nucleotides: TGTGCCTGGACTAGCGGGGGCCTTAACACCGGGGAGCTGTTTTTT. Translating it yields CAWTSGGLNTGELFF. This chain connects TRBV30 to TRBJ2-2; 10 nucleotides match TRBD2. The CDR3 loop spans 15 amino acids. V lost 4 bases to trimming and J lost 2 bases; unmatched junction nucleotides: 4. CDR1 and CDR2 from the germline V gene are GTSNPN and SVGIG (reference sequence).

This clone was recorded a few times. This sequence joins TRBV19 and TRBJ1-5, with D hard to call. This CDR3 comprises 12 residues. CDR1 and CDR2 from the germline V gene are LNHDA and SQIVND (reference sequence). Trimming took 8 bases from V and 6 from J, leaving 11 bases between them. Here the CDR3 reads CASHERGQPQHF. CDR3 bases: TGTGCCAGTCACGAGAGAGGTCAGCCCCAGCATTTT.

This chain links TRBV13 with TRBJ2-3, with 11 bases aligning to TRBD1. The CDR3 runs 17 residues. The V gene end was trimmed by 5 bases and the J gene end by 5 bases; junction bases not matched to a gene: 12. Germline CDR1 reads PRHDT; CDR2 reads FYEKMQ (reference sequence). The CDR3 sequence is CASSPRTGGEGRDTQYF. For the CDR3, the DNA is TGTGCCAGCAGCCCTAGGACAGGGGGCGAGGGAAGAGATACGCAGTATTTT.

This clone was observed a few times. The chain employs TRBV5-1 and TRBJ2-3; 7 bases match TRBD1. The CDR3 spans 15 residues. From germline, CDR1 is SGHRS and CDR2 YFSETQ. V lost 3 bases, J lost 5 bases, and 9 bases stayed unmatched. The CDR3 DNA sequence: TGCGCCAGCAGCTCGGGACAGTTTGGGATAGATACGCAGTATTTT. Translated: CASSSGQFGIDTQYF.

V gene TRBV12-1 combines with J gene TRBJ1-2. TRBV12-1 is labeled a pseudogene. The CDR3 is 16 residues long. The CDR3 DNA sequence: TGTGCCAGCAGCTTTGCAATATGGGGGGCTAACTATGGCTACACCTTC. Protein: CASSFAIWGANYGYTF.

This chain connects TRBV2 to TRBJ1-1; D is unresolved. Germline CDR1 is SNHLY and CDR2 is FYNNEI. This CDR3 comprises 12 residues. Trimming stripped 6 bases from V and 5 bases from J, with 10 bases between. The CDR3 bases are TGTGCCAGCAGCCCCCCCCTAACTGAAGCTTTCTTT. This sequence encodes CASSPPLTEAFF.

This clone was detected only a few times. The gene calls are TRBV27 and TRBJ2-7, with 8 bases lining up with TRBD2. The CDR3 extends over 15 amino acids. Germline V CDR1 and CDR2: MNHEY, SMNVEV (reference sequence). Unmatched junction bases numbered 8, after V lost 5 bases and J lost 2 bases. CDR3: CASSPVSGATYEQYF. In nucleotides, the CDR3 is TGTGCCAGCAGTCCAGTTAGCGGGGCAACCTACGAGCAGTACTTC.

This clone was detected a few times. This chain connects TRBV18 to TRBJ1-1, with D perhaps matching TRBD1 (6 bases). Germline V gene lookup returns CDR1 KGHSH and CDR2 LQKENI. The CDR3 is 12 residues long. V was pared by 7 bases and J by 2 bases, with 8 bases between. The CDR3 sequence: CASLGTNTEAFF. The CDR3 region has the DNA TGTGCCAGCTTGGGGACAAACACTGAAGCTTTCTTT.

The chain couples TRBV7-2 to TRBJ2-3, with D hard to call. Germline lookup yields CDR1 SGHTA and CDR2 FQGNSA. Trimming removed 8 bases at V and 4 bases at J, with 13 bases between. CDR3 length: 13 amino acids. CDR3 residues: CASVRLVADTQYF. The DNA of the CDR3 is TGTGCCAGCGTACGGCTAGTTGCAGATACGCAGTATTTT.

V gene TRBV12-1 combines with J gene TRBJ2-1; the table names TRBD2, a call not compared with the DNA. TRBV12-1 is described as a pseudogene. The CDR3 is 15 residues long. DNA of the CDR3: TGTGCCAGCAGCCCTCCGGAGGGCGGTGGTAATGAGCAGTTCTTC. Its protein is CASSPPEGGGNEQFF.

V gene TRBV19 combines with J gene TRBJ1-3; TRBD1 might be the D (6 bases). The V gene's germline CDR1 is LNHDA and CDR2 SQIVND (reference sequence). Trimming cost V 7 bases and J 2 bases, with 12 bases left between them. CDR3 length: 14 amino acids. CDR3 DNA: TGTGCCAGTATCGAACAGGGACCTGGAAACACCATATATTTT. This sequence encodes CASIEQGPGNTIYF.

The chain's CDR3 is CASSRDFLNTEAFF. CDR3 DNA: TGTGCCAGCAGCCGGGACTTTCTGAACACTGAAGCTTTCTTT. The rearrangement uses TRBV6-6 and TRBJ1-1; D may be TRBD1 (5 bases). V was clipped by 6 bases and J by 0 bases, with 11 bases between them. The CDR3 has 14 amino acids. Germline-derived CDR1 and CDR2 are MNHNY and SVGAGI (reference sequence).

This chain connects TRBV6-6 to TRBJ1-1, with D perhaps TRBD1 (5 bases). This CDR3 contains 15 residues. Per germline, CDR1 MNHNY and CDR2 SVGAGI (reference sequence). The V and J ends lost 6 bases and 0 bases respectively, with 14 bases between them. The CDR3 region has the DNA TGTGCCAGCAGCCCACCCCGGGGGTTGAACACTGAAGCTTTCTTT. Protein: CASSPPRGLNTEAFF.

The chain joins TRBV2 to TRBJ1-1, with 7 nucleotides matching TRBD1. The V segment lost 4 bases and the J segment 1 base; nucleotides outside the gene matches: 3. The CDR3 extends over 14 amino acids. The germline V gene encodes CDR1 SNHLY and CDR2 FYNNEI. CDR3 sequence reads: CASSGTGGNTEAFF. Here the CDR3 DNA reads TGTGCCAGCAGTGGGACAGGTGGGAACACTGAAGCTTTCTTT.

This clone came up once. V is TRBV30 and J is TRBJ1-2; TRBD1 is a possible D gene (6 bases). Germline V gives CDR1 GTSNPN, CDR2 SVGIG (reference sequence). This CDR3 has 12 amino acids. V lost 1 base and J 7 bases, leaving 10 bases between the germline ends. CDR3 sequence (DNA): TGTGCCTGGAGTGATGGGGGCCGTGGCTACACCTTC. It encodes CAWSDGGRGYTF.

The genes are TRBV29-1 and TRBJ1-2, with D maybe TRBD1 (6 bases). Germline V gene lookup returns CDR1 SQVTM and CDR2 ANQGSEA. CDR3 length equals 12 residues. V shed 6 bases and J shed 7 bases, with 15 bases lying between them. Here the CDR3 reads CSVDTDRIGYTF. The CDR3 region has the DNA TGCAGCGTCGACACGGACAGAATTGGCTACACCTTC.

This chain links TRBV6-5 with TRBJ1-6; weak D call: TRBD1 (5 bases). In germline, CDR1 is MNHEY, CDR2 SVGAGI. The CDR3 totals 14 residues. V was shortened by 0 bases and J by 9 bases, with 9 bases between the two germline ends. The CDR3 coding sequence is TGTGCCAGCAGTTACTCGGGGGGGGGTTCACCCCTCCACTTT. This encodes CASSYSGGGSPLHF.

The table lists this clone with a count of one. The chain carries TRBV2 and TRBJ1-2, with 9 positions matching TRBD1. The CDR3 extends over 15 amino acids. The V gene's germline CDR1 is SNHLY and CDR2 FYNNEI. The junction had 10 bases not matched to a gene; V was cut back by 5 bases and J by 6 bases. Here the CDR3 DNA reads TGTGCCAGCAGTCCCTACAGGGGGCTGGGGGATGGCTACACCTTC. It is translated as CASSPYRGLGDGYTF.

The rearrangement links TRBV4-1 to TRBJ1-3, with D unclear. Trimming shortened V by 4 bases and J by 0 bases, and 13 bases separated the two germline ends. Looked up from germline, CDR1 is MGHRA and CDR2 is YSYEKL. CDR3 length equals 16 residues. The CDR3, as DNA: TGCGCCAGCAGCCGCACAGCCGGCGACTCTGGAAACACCATATATTTT. Residues: CASSRTAGDSGNTIYF.

The genes are TRBV7-2 and TRBJ1-5; no reliable D call. V was pared by 4 bases and J by 1 base, with 8 bases between. The CDR3 spans 14 residues. Germline loops: CDR1 SGHTA, CDR2 FQGNSA. DNA for the CDR3: TGTGCCAGCAGCTCCCGCGGGAGCAATCAGCCCCAGCATTTT. It yields the protein CASSSRGSNQPQHF.

Concerning this clone itself: Other nucleotide sequences from this sample produce the same CDR3. The chain is built from TRBV5-6 and TRBJ1-2; the D is unclear. In germline, CDR1 is SGHDT, CDR2 YYEEEE. V lost 0 bases to trimming and J lost 2 bases, with 5 bases between them. The CDR3 loop spans 13 amino acids. Here the CDR3 DNA reads TGTGCCAGCAGCTTGGCCGGGAACTATGGCTACACCTTC. Protein sequence: CASSLAGNYGYTF.

This chain joins TRBV7-2 and TRBJ2-5; 11 bases match TRBD2. There are 16 residues in the CDR3. Germline V gives CDR1 SGHTA, CDR2 FQGNSA. V lost 5 bases to trimming and J lost 5 bases; unmatched junction nucleotides: 10. In DNA, the CDR3 is TGTGCCAGCAGCATTAATAGCGGGGGGGCCAGTGAGACCCAGTACTTC. Its protein is CASSINSGGASETQYF.

The J gene is TRBJ2-1, the V gene TRBV2; possible D gene TRBD1, 5 bases. The germline V and J ends were trimmed by 2 bases and 7 bases, with 18 bases remaining between them. The CDR3 extends over 16 amino acids. Germline assignment: CDR1 SNHLY and CDR2 FYNNEI. Here the CDR3 reads CASSEKKQVSGNEQFF. The CDR3 region has the DNA TGTGCCAGCAGTGAAAAAAAACAGGTCTCTGGGAATGAGCAGTTCTTC.

The CDR3 nucleotides read TGTGCCAGCAGCTTAGGGGCCTTTAAAGAGTACGAGCAGTACTTC. Its translation: CASSLGAFKEYEQYF. J is TRBJ2-7 and V is TRBV7-8; D is unclear. Germline V gene lookup returns CDR1 SGHVS and CDR2 FQNEAQ. The CDR3 is made up of 15 amino acids. Trimming removed 1 base at V and 4 bases at J, with 14 bases between.

For the CDR3, the DNA is TGCGCCAGCAGCCAAGATTTTCCACAGCCGGGGGGCTACACCTTC. Amino acid sequence: CASSQDFPQPGGYTF. The chain carries TRBV4-1 and TRBJ1-2; D is ambiguous. The CDR3 sequence is 15 residues long. Germline V lookup: CDR1 MGHRA, CDR2 YSYEKL. V was pared by 0 bases and J by 8 bases, with 16 bases between.